A single T cell receptor (beta chain) is shown here with its context. Its antigen is as yet unknown. The entry originates in a study of beta chain features in type 1 diabetes. In the study overall: Patients and healthy donors were similar in age, gender and cell yields. General study points: Moderate but significant shortening of TCRB CDR3s was recorded in all four CD4+ subsets from Type 1 diabetes patients. The influence of HLA type on TCRB rearrangement stayed undetermined. Reads derived from cDNA could over-represent cells showing high TCR expression. At VDJ recombination sites, type 1 diabetes patients had fewer insertions and more deleted nucleotides.

The investigators reverse transcribed all of the isolated RNA, so they sequenced expressed TCRB transcripts. Here immunoSEQ multiplex PCR was the method, and the copy in TCRdb shows in-frame clones only, minus some. The sample lists nearly 700,000 clones; over 10% were seen once. Between the trimmed V and J ends, which lost 0 bases and 6 bases, there was a span of 9 bases. The CDR3 contains 13 residues. The germline gives CDR1 SGHNT, CDR2 YYREEE (reference sequence). This TCR was sampled from a man younger than 35 with type 1 diabetes. Sequenced: naive CD4+ T cells from blood. The chain is built from TRBV5-4 and TRBJ1-2; D is ambiguous. The chain's CDR3 is CASSLDTQDGYTF. CDR3 coding DNA: TGTGCCAGCAGCTTGGACACTCAAGATGGCTACACCTTC.